This TCR beta chain was identified in a study of post-analysis software for immune sequencing data (dated by TCRdb to the mid-2010s). Regarding the research as a whole: The recorded disease courses included relapsing-remitting, secondary progressive and progressive-relapsing multiple sclerosis, and some patients had no subtype annotation. Patient repertoires were compared against about twelve previously published healthy control repertoires from donors aged about 6 to 28 years. A subset of samples was prepared in parallel using single-end sample barcoding, then pooled and co-amplified after Illumina adapter ligation. What the study reported, not specific to this receptor: Strong co-clustering of samples prepared in the same batch was shown by direct clustering with F measure, prompting a batch-effect correction. Compared with controls, multiple sclerosis patients had significantly lower normalized Chao1 diversity, a finding suggesting substantial peripheral T-cell clonal expansion. The multiple sclerosis patient group was slightly younger than the control group. Patients showed significantly higher frequencies than controls for roughly five TRBV segments, among them TRBV5-6, TRBV5-1 and TRBV20-1.

To demonstrate the VDJtools post-analysis software, TCR beta repertoires were profiled from the peripheral blood of over ten young patients with multiple sclerosis. The patients with multiple sclerosis were children and adolescents between roughly 6 and 17 years of age. The CDR3 holds 13 amino acids from the cysteine to the phenylalanine. Left in the record is the CDR3 DNA by itself, 39 bases read in frame from the first base. Taken from the germline V gene, the CDR1 and CDR2 loops are MDHEN and SYDVKM. Library method: PCR. The sequencer was an Illumina HiSeq 2500. To reduce PCR and sequencing biases, unique molecular identifiers were incorporated into the TCR beta cDNA libraries. Every 1 to 10 million input T cells yielded 500,000 or so cDNA molecules, meaning each molecule approximated one T cell. The same protocol used for the earlier healthy control dataset was applied to prepare and sequence the patient libraries. Samples belonging to the same batch were prepared together, multiplexed and sequenced on a shared HiSeq lane. In the paper's pipeline: MIGEC was used to process the raw barcoded reads, and molecular identifier groups with only a single read were discarded before consensus assembly and CDR3 extraction. Clonotype tables were post-analysed with VDJtools, and diversity was normalized by down-sampling all datasets to the smallest sample size. To correct batch-related cross-sample contamination, repertoire overlap clustering matched CDR3 amino acid sequences but not nucleotide sequences. TCRdb took the public reads, trimmed them with fastp at Q25, ran MiXCR for clone calling and kept in-frame beta chains. Every distinct CDR3 protein forms one entry, paired with its most common genes and DNA. In this record, the V and J calls reflect TCRdb's handling and not the investigators' own analysis. Within this sample are about 760,000 distinct CDR3 sequences, with about 27% of them counted one time only. More than 0.45% of the sample goes to the ten largest clones.

Details on this clonotype: No cognate antigen has been identified for it. Per-nucleotide qualities are absent, and no much larger clonotype sits a single base away.

The source of this sequence is a girl aged 10 to 17 with multiple sclerosis. The sequence links TRBV28 to TRBJ2-4, and 10 bases in between align with TRBD1. The J call may be in error: the DNA end matches TRBJ2-5 better. The specimen was blood. The CDR3 protein is CASGDRGKETQYF. The nucleotides read TGTGCCAGCGGGGACAGGGGTAAAGAGACCCAGTACTTC.